This is a list of T cell receptor beta chains from one sample in a study of cytomegalovirus exposure and HLA in healthy donors. TCRdb's copy holds only in-frame clones and misses some; the assay was immunoSEQ multiplex PCR. Of around 160,000 clones listed, over 70% are singletons. Sequencing input: PBMCs. These TCRs come from a young woman in good health and CMV-seronegative. CDR3s include the opening cysteine and the closing phenylalanine or tryptophan. D genes are given only for firm matches. A row's size may be missing; if present it is once, few, many or a size class.

clone_size: -
j_call: TRBJ2-3
d_call: -
v_call: TRBV6-1
cdr3_aa: CASKLVPGRDTQYF
cdr3_nt: TGTGCCAGCAAGTTAGTCCCGGGTCGGGATACGCAGTATTTT

clone_size: few
j_call: TRBJ2-1
d_call: TRBD2
v_call: TRBV6-6
cdr3_aa: CASRTSGRGSYNEQFF
cdr3_nt: TGTGCCAGCAGAACCAGCGGGAGAGGCTCCTACAATGAGCAGTTCTTC

clone_size: -
j_call: TRBJ2-7
d_call: -
v_call: TRBV18
cdr3_aa: CASSPSGSYSYEQYF
cdr3_nt: TGTGCCAGCTCACCGTCGGGGAGTTATTCCTACGAGCAGTACTTC

clone_size: -
j_call: TRBJ2-3
d_call: TRBD2
v_call: TRBV11-2
cdr3_aa: CASSLGWLAGLSDTQYF
cdr3_nt: TGTGCCAGCAGCTTAGGTTGGCTAGCGGGGCTTTCAGATACGCAGTATTTT

clone_size: once
j_call: TRBJ1-1
d_call: TRBD1
v_call: TRBV5-5
cdr3_aa: CASSETTGGGTEAFF
cdr3_nt: TGTGCCAGCAGCGAAACTACAGGGGGAGGCACTGAAGCTTTCTTT

clone_size: -
j_call: TRBJ2-7
d_call: -
v_call: TRBV5-1
cdr3_aa: CASRRGSMGGSSYEQYF
cdr3_nt: TGCGCCAGCAGACGCGGGTCAATGGGCGGCAGCTCCTACGAGCAGTACTTC

clone_size: -
j_call: TRBJ2-3
d_call: TRBD2
v_call: TRBV7-6
cdr3_aa: CASSFAGTSGSTDTQYF
cdr3_nt: TGTGCCAGCAGCTTCGCCGGGACTAGCGGGAGCACAGATACGCAGTATTTT

clone_size: -
j_call: TRBJ2-7
d_call: -
v_call: TRBV19
cdr3_aa: CASSIVPGGYEQYF
cdr3_nt: TGTGCCAGTAGTATAGTACCAGGGGGGTACGAGCAGTACTTC

clone_size: -
j_call: TRBJ1-6
d_call: -
v_call: TRBV19
cdr3_aa: CASSIAGNSPLHF
cdr3_nt: TGTGCCAGTAGTATAGCGGGGAATTCACCCCTCCACTTT

clone_size: -
j_call: TRBJ1-2
d_call: TRBD1
v_call: TRBV19
cdr3_aa: CGTGDYGYTF
cdr3_nt: TGTGGGACAGGTGACTATGGCTACACCTTC

clone_size: -
j_call: TRBJ1-1
d_call: -
v_call: TRBV29-1
cdr3_aa: CSVAKHTEAFF
cdr3_nt: TGCAGCGTCGCTAAACACACTGAAGCTTTCTTT

clone_size: -
j_call: TRBJ2-7
d_call: TRBD2
v_call: TRBV28
cdr3_aa: CASNLAGVTYEQYF
cdr3_nt: TGTGCCAGCAACCTAGCGGGGGTTACCTACGAGCAGTACTTC

clone_size: -
j_call: TRBJ1-2
d_call: -
v_call: TRBV5-1
cdr3_aa: CASSPEEYWHGYTF
cdr3_nt: TGCGCCAGCAGCCCGGAGGAGTACTGGCATGGCTACACCTTC

clone_size: -
j_call: TRBJ1-5
d_call: -
v_call: TRBV29-1
cdr3_aa: CSAASGSNQPQHF
cdr3_nt: TGCAGCGCTGCGTCGGGGAGCAATCAGCCCCAGCATTTT

clone_size: -
j_call: TRBJ2-3
d_call: TRBD2
v_call: TRBV28
cdr3_aa: CASTDPGGGSDTQYF
cdr3_nt: TGTGCCAGCACAGACCCGGGGGGGGGCTCAGATACGCAGTATTTT

clone_size: -
j_call: TRBJ2-1
d_call: -
v_call: TRBV5-1
cdr3_aa: CASSLSPSSYNEQFF
cdr3_nt: TGCGCCAGCAGCTTGTCCCCCAGCTCCTACAATGAGCAGTTCTTC

clone_size: -
j_call: TRBJ1-3
d_call: -
v_call: TRBV5-8
cdr3_aa: CASSLGSYSGNTIYF
cdr3_nt: TGTGCCAGCAGCTTGGGCAGTTACTCTGGAAACACCATATATTTT

clone_size: -
j_call: TRBJ2-7
d_call: -
v_call: TRBV6-5
cdr3_aa: CASSPGGYEQYF
cdr3_nt: TGTGCCAGCAGTCCTGGGGGGTACGAGCAGTACTTC

clone_size: -
j_call: TRBJ2-1
d_call: TRBD2
v_call: TRBV9
cdr3_aa: CASSPWTSGGGEQFF
cdr3_nt: TGTGCCAGCAGCCCCTGGACTAGCGGGGGGGGTGAGCAGTTCTTC

clone_size: -
j_call: TRBJ2-2
d_call: -
v_call: TRBV6-5
cdr3_aa: CASSRRRNTGELFF
cdr3_nt: TGTGCCAGCAGCCGTCGGAGGAACACCGGGGAGCTGTTTTTT

clone_size: -
j_call: TRBJ2-5
d_call: -
v_call: TRBV28
cdr3_aa: CASSRGWSQVTPETQYF
cdr3_nt: TGTGCCAGCAGTCGGGGGTGGAGCCAAGTTACGCCGGAGACCCAGTACTTC

clone_size: few
j_call: TRBJ1-2
d_call: TRBD1
v_call: TRBV5-1
cdr3_aa: CASSLVAGRGQGGYTF
cdr3_nt: TGCGCCAGCAGCTTGGTTGCGGGCAGGGGGCAAGGTGGCTACACCTTC

clone_size: -
j_call: TRBJ2-1
d_call: TRBD2
v_call: TRBV6-5
cdr3_aa: CASSGGGSYNEQFF
cdr3_nt: TGTGCCAGCAGTGGGGGGGGCTCCTACAATGAGCAGTTCTTC

clone_size: -
j_call: TRBJ1-2
d_call: -
v_call: TRBV28
cdr3_aa: CASSLGRYGYTF
cdr3_nt: TGTGCCAGCAGTTTGGGCCGATATGGCTACACCTTC